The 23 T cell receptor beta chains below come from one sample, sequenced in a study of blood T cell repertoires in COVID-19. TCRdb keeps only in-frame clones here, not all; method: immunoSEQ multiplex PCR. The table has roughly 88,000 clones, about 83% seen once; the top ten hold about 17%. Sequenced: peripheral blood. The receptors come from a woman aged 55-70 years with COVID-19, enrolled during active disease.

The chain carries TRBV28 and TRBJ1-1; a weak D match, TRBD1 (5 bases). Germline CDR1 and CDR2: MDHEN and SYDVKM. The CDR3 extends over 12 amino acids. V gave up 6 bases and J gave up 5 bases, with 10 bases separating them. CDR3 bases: TGTGCCAGCAGCATTCAGGGAACTGAAGCTTTCTTT. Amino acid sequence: CASSIQGTEAFF. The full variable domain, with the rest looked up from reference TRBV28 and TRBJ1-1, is DVKVTQSSRYLVKRTGEKVFLECVQDMDHENMFWYRQDPGLGLRLIYFSYDVKMKEKGDIPEGYSVSREKKERFSLILESASTNQTSMYLCASSIQGTEAFFGQGTRLTVV.

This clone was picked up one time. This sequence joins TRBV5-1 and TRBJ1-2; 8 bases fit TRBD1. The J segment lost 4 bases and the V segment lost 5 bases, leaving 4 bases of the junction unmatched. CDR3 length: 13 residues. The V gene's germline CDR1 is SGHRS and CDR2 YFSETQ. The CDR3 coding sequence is TGCGCCAGCAGGGTGGACAGGGCCTATGGCTACACCTTC. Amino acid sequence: CASRVDRAYGYTF.

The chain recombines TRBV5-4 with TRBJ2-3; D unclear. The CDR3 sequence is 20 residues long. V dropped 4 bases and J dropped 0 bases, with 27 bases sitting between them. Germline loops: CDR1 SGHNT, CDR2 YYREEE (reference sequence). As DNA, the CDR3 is TGTGCCAGCAGCCCGTACCCTACTCGCACTCCAATAACTAGCACAGATACGCAGTATTTT. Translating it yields CASSPYPTRTPITSTDTQYF. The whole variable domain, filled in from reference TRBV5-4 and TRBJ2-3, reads ETGVTQSPTHLIKTRGQQVTLRCSSQSGHNTVSWYQQALGQGPQFIFQYYREEENGRGNFPPRFSGLQFPNYSSELNVNALELDDSALYLCASSPYPTRTPITSTDTQYFGPGTRLTVL.

The CDR3 DNA sequence: TGCAGCGTTGTGCAGGGGACAATTGAAGCTTTCTTT. The encoded protein is CSVVQGTIEAFF. This chain connects TRBV29-1 to TRBJ1-1, with D possibly being TRBD1 (6 bases). The V end lost 4 bases, the J end lost 7 bases, and 13 bases lay between the germline ends. CDR3 length: 12 residues. The germline CDR1 and CDR2 sequences are SQVTM and ANQGSEA. Based on the CDR3 plus reference TRBV29-1 and TRBJ1-1, the full variable domain is SAVISQKPSRDICQRGTSLTIQCQVDSQVTMMFWYRQQPGQSLTLIATANQGSEATYESGFVIDKFPISRPNLTFSTLTVSNMSPEDSSIYLCSVVQGTIEAFFGQGTRLTVV.

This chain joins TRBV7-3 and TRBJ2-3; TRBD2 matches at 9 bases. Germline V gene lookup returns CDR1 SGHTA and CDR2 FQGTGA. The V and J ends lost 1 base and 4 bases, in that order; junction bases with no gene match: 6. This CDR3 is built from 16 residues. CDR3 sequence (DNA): TGTGCCAGCAGCTTAAATAGCGGGGGTGGTGCAGATACGCAGTATTTT. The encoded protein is CASSLNSGGGADTQYF.

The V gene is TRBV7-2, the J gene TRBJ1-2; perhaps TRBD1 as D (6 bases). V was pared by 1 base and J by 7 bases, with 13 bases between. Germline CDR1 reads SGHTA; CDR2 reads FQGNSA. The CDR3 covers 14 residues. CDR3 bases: TGTGCCAGCAGCTTAGAGAGTACAGGGCGTGGCTACACCTTC. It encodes CASSLESTGRGYTF.

The CDR3 nucleotides are TGTGCCAGCTCACCAATAGGGACTAGCGGGGGACAAGAGCAGTTCTTC. As protein: CASSPIGTSGGQEQFF. The rearrangement uses TRBV18 and TRBJ2-1; 14 bases are shared with TRBD2. CDR1 KGHSH and CDR2 LQKENI come from the germline V gene. The ends lost 2 bases at V and 10 bases at J; junction bases unmatched: 7. The CDR3 consists of 16 residues.

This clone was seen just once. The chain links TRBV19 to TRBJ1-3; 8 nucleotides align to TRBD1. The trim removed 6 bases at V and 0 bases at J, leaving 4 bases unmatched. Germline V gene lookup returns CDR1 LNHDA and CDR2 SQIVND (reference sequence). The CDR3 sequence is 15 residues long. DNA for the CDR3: TGTGCCAGTAGCCCCGGACAGGGCTCTGGAAACACCATATATTTT. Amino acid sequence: CASSPGQGSGNTIYF.

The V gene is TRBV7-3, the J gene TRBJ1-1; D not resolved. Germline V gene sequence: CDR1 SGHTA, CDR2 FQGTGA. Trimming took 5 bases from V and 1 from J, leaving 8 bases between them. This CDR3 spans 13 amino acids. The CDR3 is CASSADSNTEAFF. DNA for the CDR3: TGTGCCAGCAGCGCCGACTCGAACACTGAAGCTTTCTTT.

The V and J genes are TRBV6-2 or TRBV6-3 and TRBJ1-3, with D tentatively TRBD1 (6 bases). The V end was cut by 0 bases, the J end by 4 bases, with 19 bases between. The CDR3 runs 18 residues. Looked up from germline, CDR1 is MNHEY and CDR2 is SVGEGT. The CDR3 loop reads CASSYSIPQGLWGNTIYF. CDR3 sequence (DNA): TGTGCCAGCAGTTACTCGATCCCCCAGGGGCTATGGGGAAACACCATATATTTT.

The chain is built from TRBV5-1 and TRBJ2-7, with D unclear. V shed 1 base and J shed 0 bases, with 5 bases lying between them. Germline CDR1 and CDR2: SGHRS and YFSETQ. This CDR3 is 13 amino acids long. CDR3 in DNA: TGCGCCAGCAGCTTGTCCTTCTCCTACGAGCAGTACTTC. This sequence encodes CASSLSFSYEQYF.

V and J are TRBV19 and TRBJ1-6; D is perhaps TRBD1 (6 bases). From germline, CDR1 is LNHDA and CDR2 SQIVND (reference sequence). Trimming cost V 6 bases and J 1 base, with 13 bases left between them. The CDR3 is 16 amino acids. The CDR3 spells CASSLTTGSYNSPLHF. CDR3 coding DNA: TGTGCCAGTAGCCTTACCACAGGGTCCTATAATTCACCCCTCCACTTT.

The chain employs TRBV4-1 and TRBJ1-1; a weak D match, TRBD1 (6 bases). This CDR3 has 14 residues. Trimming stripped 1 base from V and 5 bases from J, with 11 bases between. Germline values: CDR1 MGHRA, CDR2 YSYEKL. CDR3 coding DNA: TGCGCCAGCAGCCAAGGGGGGCATGGTACTGAAGCTTTCTTT. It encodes CASSQGGHGTEAFF.

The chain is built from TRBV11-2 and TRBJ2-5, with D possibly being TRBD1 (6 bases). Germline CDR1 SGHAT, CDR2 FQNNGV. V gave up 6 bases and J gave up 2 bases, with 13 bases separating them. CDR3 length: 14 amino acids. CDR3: CASSRDISQETQYF. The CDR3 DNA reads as TGTGCCAGCAGTCGGGACATTTCTCAAGAGACCCAGTACTTC.

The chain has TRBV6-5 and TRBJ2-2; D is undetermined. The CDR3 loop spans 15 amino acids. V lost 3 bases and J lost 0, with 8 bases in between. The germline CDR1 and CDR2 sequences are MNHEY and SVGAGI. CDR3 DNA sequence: TGTGCCAGCAGTTATGGGCATACGAACACCGGGGAGCTGTTTTTT. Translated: CASSYGHTNTGELFF.

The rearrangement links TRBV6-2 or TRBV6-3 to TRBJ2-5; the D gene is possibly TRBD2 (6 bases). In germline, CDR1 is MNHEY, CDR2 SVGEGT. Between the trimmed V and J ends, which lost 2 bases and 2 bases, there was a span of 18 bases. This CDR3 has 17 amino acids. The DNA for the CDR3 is TGTGCCAGCAGTTACATAACCGCTGCCGGGACTCAAGAGACCCAGTACTTC. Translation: CASSYITAAGTQETQYF.

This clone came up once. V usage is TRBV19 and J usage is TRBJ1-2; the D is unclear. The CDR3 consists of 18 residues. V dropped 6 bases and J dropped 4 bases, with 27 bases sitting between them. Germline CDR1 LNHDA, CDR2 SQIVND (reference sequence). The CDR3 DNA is TGTGCCAGTAGCCCTGATGGGAGTCCGCTTCAAGGCGTCTATGGCTACACCTTC. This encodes CASSPDGSPLQGVYGYTF.

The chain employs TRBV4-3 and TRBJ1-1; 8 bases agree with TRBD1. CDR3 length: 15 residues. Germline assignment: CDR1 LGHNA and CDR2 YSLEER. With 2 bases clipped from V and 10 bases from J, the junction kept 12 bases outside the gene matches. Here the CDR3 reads CASSQSKNRGFGAFF. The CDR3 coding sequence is TGCGCCAGCAGCCAATCAAAGAACAGGGGGTTTGGAGCTTTCTTT.

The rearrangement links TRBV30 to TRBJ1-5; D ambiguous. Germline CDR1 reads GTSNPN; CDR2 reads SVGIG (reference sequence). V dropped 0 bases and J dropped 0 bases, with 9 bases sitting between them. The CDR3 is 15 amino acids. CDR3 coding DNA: TGTGCCTGGAGTGTCGGGGATTTTAGCAATCAGCCCCAGCATTTT. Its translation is CAWSVGDFSNQPQHF.

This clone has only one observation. Here the CDR3 DNA reads TGTGCCAGCAGTTTGGGCCGTCGCTACACCTTC. The encoded protein is CASSLGRRYTF. The chain recombines TRBV12-3 or TRBV12-4 with TRBJ1-2; no reliable D call. Trimming left V 3 bases short and J 9 bases short, with 8 bases between. This CDR3 spans 11 amino acids.

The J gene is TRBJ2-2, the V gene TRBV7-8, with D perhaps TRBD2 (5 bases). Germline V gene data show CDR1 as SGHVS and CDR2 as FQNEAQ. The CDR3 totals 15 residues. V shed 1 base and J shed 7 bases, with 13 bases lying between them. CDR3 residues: CASSLVVRANGELFF. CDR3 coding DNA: TGTGCCAGCAGCTTAGTAGTGAGGGCCAACGGGGAGCTGTTTTTT. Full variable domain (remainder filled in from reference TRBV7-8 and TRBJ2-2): GAGVSQSPRYKVAKRGQDVALRCDPISGHVSLFWYQQALGQGPEFLTYFQNEAQLDKSGLPSDRFFAERPEGSVSTLKIQRTQQEDSAVYLCASSLVVRANGELFFGEGSRLTVL.

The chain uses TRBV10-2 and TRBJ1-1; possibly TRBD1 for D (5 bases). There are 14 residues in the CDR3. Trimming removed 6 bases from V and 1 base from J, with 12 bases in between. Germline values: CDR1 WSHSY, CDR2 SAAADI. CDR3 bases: TGCGCCAGCAGGAAAGACAGACAGAACACTGAAGCTTTCTTT. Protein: CASRKDRQNTEAFF.

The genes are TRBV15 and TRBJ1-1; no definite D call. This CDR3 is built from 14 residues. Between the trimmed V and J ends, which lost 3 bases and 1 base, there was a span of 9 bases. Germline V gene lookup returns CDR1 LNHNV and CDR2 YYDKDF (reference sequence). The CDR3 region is CATSRGEQNTEAFF. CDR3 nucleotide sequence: TGTGCCACCAGCAGGGGAGAACAGAACACTGAAGCTTTCTTT. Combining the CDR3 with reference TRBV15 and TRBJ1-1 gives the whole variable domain DAMVIQNPRYQVTQFGKPVTLSCSQTLNHNVMYWYQQKSSQAPKLLFHYYDKDFNNEADTPDNFQSRRPNTSFCFLDIRSPGLGDTAMYLCATSRGEQNTEAFFGQGTRLTVV.